These T cell receptor beta chains were read from a single sample in a study of blood T cell repertoires in COVID-19. Measured with immunoSEQ multiplex PCR; TCRdb has only the in-frame clones, and not every one. The sample has over 80,000 clones, roughly 90% seen once. What was sequenced was peripheral blood. Receptor source: a man in his sixties or seventies with acute or convalescent COVID-19. Both conserved end residues are part of each CDR3. Each record gives: V gene, J gene, CDR3 protein.

TRBV5-1	TRBJ2-1	CASGNQGSYNEQFF
TRBV5-4	TRBJ2-2	CASSLPGLAGVAGELFF
TRBV7-2	TRBJ1-2	CASSRGQVYGYTF
TRBV5-6	TRBJ2-7	CASSLYSLGQRVVGQYF
TRBV5-1	TRBJ2-6	CASSLWAGGIGANVLTF
TRBV11-1	TRBJ2-1	CASRKDRGGDNEQFF
TRBV3-1/TRBV3-2	TRBJ2-7	CASSRTWTGNEQYF
TRBV21-1	TRBJ2-7	CASIIPPRTPSNYEQYF
TRBV5-1	TRBJ1-4	CASSLGGGGEKLFF
TRBV27	TRBJ1-2	CASRRDSFYGYTF
TRBV6-5	TRBJ1-6	CASSTHRGSNSPLHF
TRBV27	TRBJ2-7	CASPRGPSIIYEQYF
TRBV5-1	TRBJ2-3	CASSPAGGHTQYF
TRBV3-1/TRBV3-2	TRBJ2-3	CASSQGVWRDPSTDTQYF
TRBV10-2	TRBJ1-2	CASSEQGAYGYTF
TRBV6-5	TRBJ2-1	CASRAGQGIYNEQFF
TRBV14	TRBJ2-3	CASSLSSGSTDTQYF
TRBV11-2	TRBJ1-6	CASGTEPYYNSPLHF
TRBV5-4	TRBJ2-1	CASSSWASTYNEQFF
TRBV30	TRBJ2-7	CGGGRSDEQYF
TRBV12-5	TRBJ1-1	CASGLVVTGGGTEAFF
TRBV20-1	TRBJ1-5	CSASPGQPQHF
TRBV28	TRBJ2-6	CASTTLPGANVLTF
TRBV27	TRBJ2-3	CASSRGTGGSLGTDTQYF
TRBV9	TRBJ2-7	CASSLAEGQGFREQYF
TRBV5-4	TRBJ1-5	CASSSGTDNQPQHF
TRBV3-1/TRBV3-2	TRBJ1-3	CASSPRTGRGNTIYF
TRBV7-9	TRBJ2-3	CASSKTTSGSGDTQYF